This T cell receptor (beta chain) was captured in a study of blood T cell repertoires in COVID-19. Assay used: immunoSEQ multiplex PCR; TCRdb lists only in-frame clones, some missing. In the table there are some 200,000 clones, 60% to 80% of which are singletons. The CDR3 contains 12 residues. Trimming at V came to 3 bases and at J to 10 bases, leaving 4 bases not matched to a gene. Germline CDR1 reads SNHLY; CDR2 reads FYNNEI. Participants came from about two dozen US areas, aged roughly 18 to 89 years. The chain is built from TRBV2 and TRBJ1-2, with TRBD1 identical over 8 bases. The sequence derives from a woman aged 45-65 years who had recovered from COVID-19. The sequencing sample was made of PBMCs or T cells enriched from blood (not recorded which). Written as DNA, the CDR3 is TGTGCCAGCAGTGAGGGGGGACAGGCCTACACCTTC. Its protein product is CASSEGGQAYTF. The whole variable domain, filled in from reference TRBV2 and TRBJ1-2, reads EPEVTQTPSHQVTQMGQEVILRCVPISNHLYFYWYRQILGQKVEFLVSFYNNEISEKSEIFDDQFSVERPDGSNFTLKIRSTKLEDSAMYFCASSEGGQAYTFGSGTRLTVV.